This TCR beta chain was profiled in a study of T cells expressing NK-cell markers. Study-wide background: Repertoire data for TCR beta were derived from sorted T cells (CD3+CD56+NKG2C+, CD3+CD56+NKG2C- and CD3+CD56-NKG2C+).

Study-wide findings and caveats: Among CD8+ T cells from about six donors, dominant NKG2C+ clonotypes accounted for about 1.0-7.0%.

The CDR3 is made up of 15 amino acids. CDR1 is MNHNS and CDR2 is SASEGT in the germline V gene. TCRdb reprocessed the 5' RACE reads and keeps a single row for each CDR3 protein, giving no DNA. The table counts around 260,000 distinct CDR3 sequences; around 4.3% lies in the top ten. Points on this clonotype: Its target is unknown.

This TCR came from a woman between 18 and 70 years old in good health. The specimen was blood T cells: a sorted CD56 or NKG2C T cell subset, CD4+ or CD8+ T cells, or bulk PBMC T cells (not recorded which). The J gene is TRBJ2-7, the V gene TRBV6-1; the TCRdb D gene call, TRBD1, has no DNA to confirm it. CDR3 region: CASSRAPGGVDEQYF.